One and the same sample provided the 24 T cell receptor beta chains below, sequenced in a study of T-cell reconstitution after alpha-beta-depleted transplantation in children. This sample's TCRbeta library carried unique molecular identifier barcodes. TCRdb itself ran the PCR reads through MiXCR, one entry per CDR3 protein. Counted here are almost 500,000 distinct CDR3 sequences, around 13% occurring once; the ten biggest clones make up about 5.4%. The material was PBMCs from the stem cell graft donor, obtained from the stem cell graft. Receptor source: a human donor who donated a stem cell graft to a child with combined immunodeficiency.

The CDR3 loop reads CASSQGPRGGYNEQFF. The CDR3 nucleotides read TGCGCCAGCAGCCAAGGGCCGCGGGGTGGGTACAATGAGCAGTTCTTC. The chain couples TRBV4-3 to TRBJ2-1; TRBD2 might be the D (6 bases). This CDR3 has 16 amino acids. In germline, CDR1 is LGHNA, CDR2 YSLEER. V was trimmed by 1 base and J by 4 bases, leaving 14 bases between them.

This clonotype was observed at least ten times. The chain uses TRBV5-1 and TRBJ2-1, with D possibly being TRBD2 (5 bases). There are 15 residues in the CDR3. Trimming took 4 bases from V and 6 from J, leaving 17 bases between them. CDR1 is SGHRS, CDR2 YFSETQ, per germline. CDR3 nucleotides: TGCGCCAGCAGCAACTCGGCCGGGATCTTCAATGAGCAGTTCTTC. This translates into CASSNSAGIFNEQFF.

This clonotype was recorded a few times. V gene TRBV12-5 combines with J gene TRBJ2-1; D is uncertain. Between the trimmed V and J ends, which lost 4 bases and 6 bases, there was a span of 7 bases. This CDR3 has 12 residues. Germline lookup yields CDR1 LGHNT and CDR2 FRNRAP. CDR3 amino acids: CASGSERNEQFF. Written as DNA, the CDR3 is TGTGCTAGTGGTTCTGAGCGCAATGAGCAGTTCTTC.

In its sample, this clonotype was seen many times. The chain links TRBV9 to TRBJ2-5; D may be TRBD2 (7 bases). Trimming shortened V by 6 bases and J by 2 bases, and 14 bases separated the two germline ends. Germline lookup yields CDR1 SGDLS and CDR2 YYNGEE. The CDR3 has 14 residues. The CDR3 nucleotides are TGTGCCAGCAATAAGGGGGGGAGTCAAGAGACCCAGTACTTC. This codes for CASNKGGSQETQYF.

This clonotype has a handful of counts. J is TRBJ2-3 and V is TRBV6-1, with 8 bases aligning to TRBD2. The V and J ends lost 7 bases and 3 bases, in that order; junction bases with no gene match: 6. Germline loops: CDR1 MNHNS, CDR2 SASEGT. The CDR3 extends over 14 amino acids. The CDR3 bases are TGTGCCAGCACCCCGGGACTAGTGACAGATACGCAGTATTTT. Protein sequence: CASTPGLVTDTQYF.

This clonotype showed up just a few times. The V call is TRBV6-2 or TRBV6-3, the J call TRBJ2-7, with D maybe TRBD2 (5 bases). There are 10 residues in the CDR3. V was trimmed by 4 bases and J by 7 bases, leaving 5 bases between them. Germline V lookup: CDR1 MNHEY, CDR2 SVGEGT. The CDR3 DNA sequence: TGTGCCAGCAGTTCGGGAGAGCAGTACTTC. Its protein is CASSSGEQYF.

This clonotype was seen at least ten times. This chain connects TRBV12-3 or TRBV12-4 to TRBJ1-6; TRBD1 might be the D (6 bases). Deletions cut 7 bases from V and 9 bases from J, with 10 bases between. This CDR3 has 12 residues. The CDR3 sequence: CASTRGFSPLHF. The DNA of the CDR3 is TGTGCCAGCACGAGGGGGTTTTCACCCCTCCACTTT.

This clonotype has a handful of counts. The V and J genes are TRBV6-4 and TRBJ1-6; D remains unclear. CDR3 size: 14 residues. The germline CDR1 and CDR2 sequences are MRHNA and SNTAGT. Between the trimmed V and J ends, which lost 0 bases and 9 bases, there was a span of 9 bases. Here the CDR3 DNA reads TGTGCCAGCAGTGACTCGAGCGGCGGTTCACCCCTCCACTTT. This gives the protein CASSDSSGGSPLHF.

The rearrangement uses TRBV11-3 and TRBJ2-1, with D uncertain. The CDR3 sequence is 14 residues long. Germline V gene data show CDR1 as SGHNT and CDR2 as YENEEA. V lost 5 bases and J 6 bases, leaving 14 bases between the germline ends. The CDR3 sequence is CASSPRTTGNEQFF. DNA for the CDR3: TGTGCCAGCAGCCCAAGGACGACCGGCAATGAGCAGTTCTTC. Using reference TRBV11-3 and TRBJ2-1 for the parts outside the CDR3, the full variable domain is EAGVVQSPRYKIIEKKQPVAFWCNPISGHNTLYWYLQNLGQGPELLIRYENEEAVDDSQLPKDRFSAERLKGVDSTLKIQPAELGDSAVYLCASSPRTTGNEQFFGPGTRLTVL.

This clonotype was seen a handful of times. CDR3 residues: CASSVSPQYEQFF. CDR3 DNA: TGTGCCAGCAGCGTATCCCCCCAATATGAGCAGTTCTTC. This chain uses TRBV9 with TRBJ2-1; D remains unclear. Germline-derived CDR1 and CDR2 are SGDLS and YYNGEE. Trimming pared 1 base from V and 8 bases from J, leaving 10 bases between. The length of the CDR3 is 13 residues.

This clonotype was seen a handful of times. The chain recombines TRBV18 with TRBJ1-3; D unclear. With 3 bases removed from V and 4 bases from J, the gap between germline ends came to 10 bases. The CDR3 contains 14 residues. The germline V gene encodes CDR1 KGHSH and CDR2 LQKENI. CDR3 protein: CASSPFGNGNTIYF. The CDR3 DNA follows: TGTGCCAGCTCACCGTTTGGTAACGGAAACACCATATATTTT.

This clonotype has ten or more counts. The CDR3 protein is CASSFEKYEQYF. In nucleotides, the CDR3 is TGTGCCAGCAGTTTCGAGAAATACGAGCAGTACTTC. V gene TRBV12-3 or TRBV12-4 combines with J gene TRBJ2-7; D is unresolved. The CDR3 is made up of 12 amino acids. V gave up 3 bases and J gave up 4 bases, with 7 bases separating them.

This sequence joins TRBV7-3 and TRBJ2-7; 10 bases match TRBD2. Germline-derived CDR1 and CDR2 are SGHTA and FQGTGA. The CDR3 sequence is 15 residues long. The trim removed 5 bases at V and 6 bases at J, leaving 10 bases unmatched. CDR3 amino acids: CASSRGPSGSPEQYF. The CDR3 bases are TGTGCCAGCAGCCGCGGTCCTAGCGGGAGCCCCGAGCAGTACTTC.

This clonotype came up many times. The CDR3 region is CASSLWQNTGELFF. CDR3 in DNA: TGCGCCAGCAGCTTGTGGCAAAACACCGGGGAGCTGTTTTTT. The V gene is TRBV5-1, the J gene TRBJ2-2; no reliable D call. Germline values: CDR1 SGHRS, CDR2 YFSETQ. The CDR3 length is 14 residues. V lost 1 base and J 2 bases, leaving 6 bases between the germline ends.

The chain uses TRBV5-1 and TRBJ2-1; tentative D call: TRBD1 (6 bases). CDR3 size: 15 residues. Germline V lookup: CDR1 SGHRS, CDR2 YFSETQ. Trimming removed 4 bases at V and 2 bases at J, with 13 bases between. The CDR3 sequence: CASSEGTQTYNEQFF. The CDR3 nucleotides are TGCGCCAGCAGCGAAGGGACACAGACCTACAATGAGCAGTTCTTC.

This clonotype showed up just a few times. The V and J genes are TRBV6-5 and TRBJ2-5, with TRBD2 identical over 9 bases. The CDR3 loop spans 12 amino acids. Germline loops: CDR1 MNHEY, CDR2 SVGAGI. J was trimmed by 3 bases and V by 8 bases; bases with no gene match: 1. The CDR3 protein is CASERGEETQYF. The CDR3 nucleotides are TGTGCCAGCGAGCGGGGGGAAGAGACCCAGTACTTC.

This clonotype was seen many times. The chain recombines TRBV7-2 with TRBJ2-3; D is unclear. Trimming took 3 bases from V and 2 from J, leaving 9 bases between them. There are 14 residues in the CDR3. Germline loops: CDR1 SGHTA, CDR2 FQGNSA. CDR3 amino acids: CASSFGRTTDTQYF. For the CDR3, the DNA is TGTGCCAGCAGCTTCGGGCGAACCACAGATACGCAGTATTTT.

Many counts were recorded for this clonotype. CDR3 region: CASSLGVNSPLHF. The CDR3 DNA follows: TGTGCCAGCAGTCTCGGGGTTAATTCACCCCTCCACTTT. This chain joins TRBV4-2 and TRBJ1-6; D ambiguous. Trimming cost V 6 bases and J 6 bases, with 9 bases left between them. Germline V gene sequence: CDR1 LGHNA, CDR2 YNFKEQ. The CDR3 contains 13 residues.

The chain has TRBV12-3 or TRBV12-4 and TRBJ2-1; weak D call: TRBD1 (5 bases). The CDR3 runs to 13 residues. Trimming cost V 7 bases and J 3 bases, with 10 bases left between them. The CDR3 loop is CASTYTGYNEQFF. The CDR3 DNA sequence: TGTGCCAGCACTTACACAGGCTACAATGAGCAGTTCTTC.

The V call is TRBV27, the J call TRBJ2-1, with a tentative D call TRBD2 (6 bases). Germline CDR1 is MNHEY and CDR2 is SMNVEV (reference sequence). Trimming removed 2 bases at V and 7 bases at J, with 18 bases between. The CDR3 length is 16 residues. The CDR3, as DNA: TGTGCCAGCAGTTTAGGGGAGTATGCGGGGAGTAATGAGCAGTTCTTC. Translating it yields CASSLGEYAGSNEQFF.

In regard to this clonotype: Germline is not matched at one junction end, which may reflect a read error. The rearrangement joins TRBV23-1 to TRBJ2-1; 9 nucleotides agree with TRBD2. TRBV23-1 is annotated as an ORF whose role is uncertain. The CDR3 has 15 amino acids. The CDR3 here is CASSQWREGDNEQFF. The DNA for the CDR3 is TGCGCCAGCAGCCAATGGCGGGAGGGGGACAATGAGCAGTTCTTC.

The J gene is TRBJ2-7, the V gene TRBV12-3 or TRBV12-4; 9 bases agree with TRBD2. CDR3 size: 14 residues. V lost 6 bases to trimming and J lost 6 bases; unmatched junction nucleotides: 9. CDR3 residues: CASRPGTSRVEQYF. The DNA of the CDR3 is TGTGCCAGCAGACCCGGGACTAGCCGGGTCGAGCAGTACTTC.

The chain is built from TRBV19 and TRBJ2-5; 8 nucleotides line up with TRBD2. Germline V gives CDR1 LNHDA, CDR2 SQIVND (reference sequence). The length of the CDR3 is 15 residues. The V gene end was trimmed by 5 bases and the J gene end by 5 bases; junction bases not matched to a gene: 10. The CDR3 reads CASSGTGGQSETQYF. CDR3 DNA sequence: TGTGCCAGTAGTGGAACGGGAGGGCAGTCCGAGACCCAGTACTTC.

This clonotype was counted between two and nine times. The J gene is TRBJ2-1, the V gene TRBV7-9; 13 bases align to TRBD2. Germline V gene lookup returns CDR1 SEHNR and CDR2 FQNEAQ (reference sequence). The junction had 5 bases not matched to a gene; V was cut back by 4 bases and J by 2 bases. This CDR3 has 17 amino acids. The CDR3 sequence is CASSSRGLAGPYNEQFF. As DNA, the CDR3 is TGTGCCAGCAGCTCAAGGGGACTAGCGGGACCCTACAATGAGCAGTTCTTC.